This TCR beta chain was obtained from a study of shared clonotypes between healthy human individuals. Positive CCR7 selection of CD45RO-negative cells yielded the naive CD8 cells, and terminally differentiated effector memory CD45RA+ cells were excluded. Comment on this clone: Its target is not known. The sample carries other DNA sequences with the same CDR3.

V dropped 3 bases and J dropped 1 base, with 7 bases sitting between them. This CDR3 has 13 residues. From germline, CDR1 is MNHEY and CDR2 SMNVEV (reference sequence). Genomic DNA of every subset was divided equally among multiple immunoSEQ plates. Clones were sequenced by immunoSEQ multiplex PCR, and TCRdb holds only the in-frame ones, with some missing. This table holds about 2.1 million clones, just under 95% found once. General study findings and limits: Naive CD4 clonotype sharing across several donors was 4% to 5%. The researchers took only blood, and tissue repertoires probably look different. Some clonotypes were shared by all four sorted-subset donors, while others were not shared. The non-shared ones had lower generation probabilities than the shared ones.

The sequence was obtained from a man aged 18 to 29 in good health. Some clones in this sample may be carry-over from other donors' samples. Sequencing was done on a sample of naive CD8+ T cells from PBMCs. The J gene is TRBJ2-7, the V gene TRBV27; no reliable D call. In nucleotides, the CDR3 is TGTGCCAGCAGTTTGTCCAGATCCTACGAGCAGTACTTC. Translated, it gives CASSLSRSYEQYF.